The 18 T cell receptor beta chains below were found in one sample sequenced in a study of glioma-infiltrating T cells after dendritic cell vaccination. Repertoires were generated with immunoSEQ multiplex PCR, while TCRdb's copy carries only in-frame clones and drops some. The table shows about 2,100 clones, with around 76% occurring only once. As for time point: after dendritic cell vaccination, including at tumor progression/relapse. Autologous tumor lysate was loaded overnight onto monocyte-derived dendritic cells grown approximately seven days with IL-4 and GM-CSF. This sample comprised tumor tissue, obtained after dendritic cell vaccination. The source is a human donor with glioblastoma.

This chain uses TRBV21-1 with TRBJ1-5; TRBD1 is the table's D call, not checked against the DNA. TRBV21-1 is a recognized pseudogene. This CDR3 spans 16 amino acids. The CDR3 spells CASSAEGRGDNQPQHF. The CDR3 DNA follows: TGTGCCAGCAGCGCGGAGGGCAGGGGGGATAATCAGCCCCAGCATTTT.

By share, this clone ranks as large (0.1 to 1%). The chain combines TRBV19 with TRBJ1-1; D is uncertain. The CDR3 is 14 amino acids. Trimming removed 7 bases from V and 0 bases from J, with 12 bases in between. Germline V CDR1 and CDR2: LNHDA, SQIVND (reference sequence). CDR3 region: CASNDQVLNTEAFF. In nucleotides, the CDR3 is TGTGCCAGTAACGATCAGGTTCTGAACACTGAAGCTTTCTTT.

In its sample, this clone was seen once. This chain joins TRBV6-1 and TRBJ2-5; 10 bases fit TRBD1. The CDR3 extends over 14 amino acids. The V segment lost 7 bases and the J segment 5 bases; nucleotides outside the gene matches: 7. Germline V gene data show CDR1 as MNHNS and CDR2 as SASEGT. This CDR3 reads CASIGTGERETQYF. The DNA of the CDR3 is TGTGCCAGCATTGGGACAGGGGAGAGGGAGACCCAGTACTTC.

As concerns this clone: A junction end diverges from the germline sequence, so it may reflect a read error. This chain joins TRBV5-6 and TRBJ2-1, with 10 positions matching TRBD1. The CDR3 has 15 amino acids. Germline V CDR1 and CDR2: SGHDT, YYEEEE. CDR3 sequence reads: CASRLTGGSDNEQFF. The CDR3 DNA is TGTGCCAGCAGATTGACAGGGGGCTCCGACAATGAGCAGTTCTTC.

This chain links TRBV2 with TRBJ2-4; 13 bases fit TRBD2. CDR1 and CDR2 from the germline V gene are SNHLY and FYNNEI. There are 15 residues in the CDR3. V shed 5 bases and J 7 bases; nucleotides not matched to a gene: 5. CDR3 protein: CASSLRTSGSNIQYF. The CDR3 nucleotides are TGTGCCAGCAGTTTACGGACTAGCGGGAGTAACATTCAGTACTTC.

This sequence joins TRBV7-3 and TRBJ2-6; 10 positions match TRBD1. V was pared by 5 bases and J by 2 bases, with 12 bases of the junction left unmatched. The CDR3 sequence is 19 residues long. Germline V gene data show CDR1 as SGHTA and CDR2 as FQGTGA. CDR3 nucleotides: TGTGCCAGCAGCGGGGGGGGGACAGGGGCGCCGACTGGGGCCAACGTCCTGACTTTC. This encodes CASSGGGTGAPTGANVLTF. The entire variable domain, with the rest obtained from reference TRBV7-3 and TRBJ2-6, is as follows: GAGVSQTPSNKVTEKGKYVELRCDPISGHTALYWYRQSLGQGPEFLIYFQGTGAADDSGLPNDRFFAVRPEGSVSTLKIQRTERGDSAVYLCASSGGGTGAPTGANVLTFGAGSRLTVL.

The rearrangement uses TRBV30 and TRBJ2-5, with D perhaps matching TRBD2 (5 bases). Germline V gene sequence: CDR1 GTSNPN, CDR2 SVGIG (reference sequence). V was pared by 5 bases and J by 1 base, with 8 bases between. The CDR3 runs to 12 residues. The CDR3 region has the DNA TGTGCCTGGGCTACTAGCCAAGAGACCCAGTACTTC. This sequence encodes CAWATSQETQYF.

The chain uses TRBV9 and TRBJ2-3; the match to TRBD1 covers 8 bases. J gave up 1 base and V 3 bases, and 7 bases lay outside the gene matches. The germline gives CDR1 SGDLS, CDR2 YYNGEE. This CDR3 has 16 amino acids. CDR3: CASSAQGQGRTDTQYF. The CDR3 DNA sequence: TGTGCCAGCAGCGCGCAAGGACAGGGACGCACAGATACGCAGTATTTT.

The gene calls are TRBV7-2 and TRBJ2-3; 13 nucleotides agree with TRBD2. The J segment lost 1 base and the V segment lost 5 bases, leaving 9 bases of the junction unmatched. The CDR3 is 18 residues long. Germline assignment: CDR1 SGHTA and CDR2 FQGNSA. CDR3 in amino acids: CASSKTSGRARGTDTQYF. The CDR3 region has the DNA TGTGCCAGCAGCAAAACTAGCGGGAGGGCTCGAGGCACAGATACGCAGTATTTT.

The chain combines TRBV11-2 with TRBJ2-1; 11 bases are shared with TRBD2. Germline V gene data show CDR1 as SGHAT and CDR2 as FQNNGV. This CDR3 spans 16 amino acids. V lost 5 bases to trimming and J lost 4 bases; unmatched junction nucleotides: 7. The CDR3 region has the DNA TGTGCCAGCAGCCCATTGACTAGCGGGAAATACAATGAGCAGTTCTTC. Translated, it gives CASSPLTSGKYNEQFF.

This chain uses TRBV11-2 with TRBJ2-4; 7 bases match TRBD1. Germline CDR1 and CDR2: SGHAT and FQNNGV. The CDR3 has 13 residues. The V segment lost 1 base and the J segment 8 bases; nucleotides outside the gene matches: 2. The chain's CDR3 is CASSLGTGDIQYF. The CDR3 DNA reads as TGTGCCAGCAGCTTAGGCACAGGGGACATTCAGTACTTC. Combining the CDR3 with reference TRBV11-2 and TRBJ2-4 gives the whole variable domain EAGVAQSPRYKIIEKRQSVAFWCNPISGHATLYWYQQILGQGPKLLIQFQNNGVVDDSQLPKDRFSAERLKGVDSTLKIQPAKLEDSAVYLCASSLGTGDIQYFGAGTRLSVL.

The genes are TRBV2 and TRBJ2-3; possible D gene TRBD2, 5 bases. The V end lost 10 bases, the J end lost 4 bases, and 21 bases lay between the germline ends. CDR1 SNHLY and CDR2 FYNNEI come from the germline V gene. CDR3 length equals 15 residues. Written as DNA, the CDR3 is TGTGCCAAGCAGATAGCTGGGAGATCTCCAGATACGCAGTATTTT. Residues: CAKQIAGRSPDTQYF. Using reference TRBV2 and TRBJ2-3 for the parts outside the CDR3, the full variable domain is EPEVTQTPSHQVTQMGQEVILRCVPISNHLYFYWYRQILGQKVEFLVSFYNNEISEKSEIFDDQFSVERPDGSNFTLKIRSTKLEDSAMYFCAKQIAGRSPDTQYFGPGTRLTVL.

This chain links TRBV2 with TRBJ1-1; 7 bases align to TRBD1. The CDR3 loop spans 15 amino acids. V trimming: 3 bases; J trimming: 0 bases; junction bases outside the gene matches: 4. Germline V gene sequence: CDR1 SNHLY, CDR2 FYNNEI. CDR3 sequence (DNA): TGTGCCAGCAGTGATGGGACAGCGCTGAACACTGAAGCTTTCTTT. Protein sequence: CASSDGTALNTEAFF.

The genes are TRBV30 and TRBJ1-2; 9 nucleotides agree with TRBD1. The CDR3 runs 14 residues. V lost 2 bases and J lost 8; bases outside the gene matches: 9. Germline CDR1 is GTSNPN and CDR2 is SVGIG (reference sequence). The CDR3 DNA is TGTGCCTGGAGTACCACAGGGGGCGGGGGGGGCTACACCTTC. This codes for CAWSTTGGGGGYTF.

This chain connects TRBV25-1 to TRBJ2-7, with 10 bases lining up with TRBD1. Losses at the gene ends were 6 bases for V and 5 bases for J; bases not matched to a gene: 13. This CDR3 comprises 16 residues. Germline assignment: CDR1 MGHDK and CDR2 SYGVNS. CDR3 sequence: CASSPRMTGGAHEQYF. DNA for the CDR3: TGTGCCAGCAGCCCCCGGATGACAGGGGGCGCCCACGAGCAGTACTTC.

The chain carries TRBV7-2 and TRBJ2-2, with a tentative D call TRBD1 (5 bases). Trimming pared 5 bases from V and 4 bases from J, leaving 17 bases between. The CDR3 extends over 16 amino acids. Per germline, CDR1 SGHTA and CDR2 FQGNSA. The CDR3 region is CASSTGGVVFTGELFF. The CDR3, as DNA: TGTGCCAGCAGCACAGGTGGGGTAGTGTTCACCGGGGAGCTGTTTTTT.

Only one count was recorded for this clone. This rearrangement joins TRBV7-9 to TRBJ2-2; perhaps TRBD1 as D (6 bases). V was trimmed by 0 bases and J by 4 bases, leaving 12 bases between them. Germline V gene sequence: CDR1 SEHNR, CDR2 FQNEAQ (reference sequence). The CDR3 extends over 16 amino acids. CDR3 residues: CASSLAQTGTTGELFF. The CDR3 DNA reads TGTGCCAGCAGCTTAGCTCAAACAGGGACCACCGGGGAGCTGTTTTTT.

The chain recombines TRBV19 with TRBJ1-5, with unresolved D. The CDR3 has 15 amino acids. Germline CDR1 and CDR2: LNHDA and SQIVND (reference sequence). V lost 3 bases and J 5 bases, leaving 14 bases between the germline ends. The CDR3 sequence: CASSIRSEKHQPQHF. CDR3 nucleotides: TGTGCCAGTAGTATTCGGTCGGAGAAGCATCAGCCCCAGCATTTT.